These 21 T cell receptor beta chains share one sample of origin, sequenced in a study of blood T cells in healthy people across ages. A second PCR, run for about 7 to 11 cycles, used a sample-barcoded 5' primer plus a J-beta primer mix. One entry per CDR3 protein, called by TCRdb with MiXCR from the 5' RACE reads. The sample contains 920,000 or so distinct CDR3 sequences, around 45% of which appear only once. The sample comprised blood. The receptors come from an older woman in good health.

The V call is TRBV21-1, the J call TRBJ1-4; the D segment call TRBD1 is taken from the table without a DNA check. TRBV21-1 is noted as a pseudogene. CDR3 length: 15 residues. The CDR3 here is CASSKPSGGARKLFF. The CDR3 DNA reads TGTGCCAGCAGCAAACCCTCAGGGGGCGCGAGAAAACTGTTTTTT.

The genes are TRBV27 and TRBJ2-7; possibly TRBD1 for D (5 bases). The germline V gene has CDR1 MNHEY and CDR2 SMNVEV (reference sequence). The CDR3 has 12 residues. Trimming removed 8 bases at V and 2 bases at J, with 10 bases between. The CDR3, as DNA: TGTGCCAGCCGCAAGACAGCCTACGAGCAGTACTTC. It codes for CASRKTAYEQYF.

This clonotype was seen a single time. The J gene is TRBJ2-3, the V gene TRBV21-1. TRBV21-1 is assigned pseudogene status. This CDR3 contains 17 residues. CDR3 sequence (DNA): TGTGCCAGCAGCAAAGCAGTTGGGGGTGATTGCACAGATACGCAGTATTTT. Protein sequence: CASSKAVGGDCTDTQYF.

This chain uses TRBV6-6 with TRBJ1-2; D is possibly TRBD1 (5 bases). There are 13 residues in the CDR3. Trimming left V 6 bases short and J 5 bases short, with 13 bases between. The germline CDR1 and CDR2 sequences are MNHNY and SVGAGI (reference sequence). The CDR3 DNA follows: TGTGCCAGCAGCCCCGGGGGTCTATATGGCTACACCTTC. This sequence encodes CASSPGGLYGYTF.

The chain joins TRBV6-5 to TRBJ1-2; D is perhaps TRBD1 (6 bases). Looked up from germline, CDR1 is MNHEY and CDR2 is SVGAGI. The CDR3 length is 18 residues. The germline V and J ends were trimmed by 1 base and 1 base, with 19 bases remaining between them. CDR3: CASSYLSTVQGLNYGYTF. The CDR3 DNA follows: TGTGCCAGCAGTTACTTAAGTACCGTACAGGGCCTTAACTATGGCTACACCTTC.

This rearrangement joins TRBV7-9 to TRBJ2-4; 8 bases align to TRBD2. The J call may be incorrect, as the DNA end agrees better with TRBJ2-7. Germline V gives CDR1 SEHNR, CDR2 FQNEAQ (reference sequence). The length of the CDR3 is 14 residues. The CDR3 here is CASSLSRAGGEQYF. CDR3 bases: TGTGCCAGCAGCTTAAGTAGGGCGGGAGGCGAGCAGTACTTC.

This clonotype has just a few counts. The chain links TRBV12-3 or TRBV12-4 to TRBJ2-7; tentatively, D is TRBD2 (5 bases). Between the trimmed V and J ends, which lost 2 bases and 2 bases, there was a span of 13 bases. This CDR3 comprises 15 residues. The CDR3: CASSLMGGLTYEQYF. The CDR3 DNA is TGTGCCAGCAGTTTAATGGGCGGGTTAACCTACGAGCAGTACTTC.

CDR3 in amino acids: CASSSLLADQETQYF. In DNA form, the CDR3 reads TGTGCCAGCAGCTCTTTACTAGCGGACCAAGAGACCCAGTACTTC. The rearrangement uses TRBV11-2 and TRBJ2-4; 8 bases fit TRBD2. The J call may be incorrect, as the DNA end agrees better with TRBJ2-5. From germline, CDR1 is SGHAT and CDR2 FQNNGV. This CDR3 has 15 amino acids.

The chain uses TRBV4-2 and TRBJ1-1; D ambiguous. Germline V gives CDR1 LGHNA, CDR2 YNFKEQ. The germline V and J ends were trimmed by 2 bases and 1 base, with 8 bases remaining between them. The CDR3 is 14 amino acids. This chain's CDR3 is CASSQTDGNTEAFF. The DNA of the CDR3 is TGTGCCAGCAGCCAAACGGACGGGAACACTGAAGCTTTCTTT.

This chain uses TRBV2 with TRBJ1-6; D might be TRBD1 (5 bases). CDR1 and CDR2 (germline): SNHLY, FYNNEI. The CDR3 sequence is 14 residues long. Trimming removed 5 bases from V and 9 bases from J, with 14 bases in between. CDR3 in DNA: TGTGCCAGCAGTAATCCGGGACTTAGTTCACCCCTCCACTTT. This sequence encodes CASSNPGLSSPLHF.

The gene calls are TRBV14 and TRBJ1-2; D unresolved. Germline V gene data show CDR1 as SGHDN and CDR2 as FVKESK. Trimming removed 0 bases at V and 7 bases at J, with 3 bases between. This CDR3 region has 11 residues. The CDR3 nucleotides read TGTGCCAGCAGCCAAGAAACTGGCTACACCTTC. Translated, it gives CASSQETGYTF.

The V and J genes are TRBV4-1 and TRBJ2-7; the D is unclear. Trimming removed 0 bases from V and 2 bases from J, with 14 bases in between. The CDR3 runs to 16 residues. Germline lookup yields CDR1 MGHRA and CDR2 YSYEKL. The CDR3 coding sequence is TGCGCCAGCAGCCAAGATATCTTGGTAGTTGCCTACGAGCAGTACTTC. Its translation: CASSQDILVVAYEQYF.

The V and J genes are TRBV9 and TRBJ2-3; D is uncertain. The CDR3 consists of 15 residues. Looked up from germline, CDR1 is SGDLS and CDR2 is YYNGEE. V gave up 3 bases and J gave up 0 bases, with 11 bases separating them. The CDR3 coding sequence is TGTGCCAGCAGCGCGACATATACTAGCACAGATACGCAGTATTTT. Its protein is CASSATYTSTDTQYF.

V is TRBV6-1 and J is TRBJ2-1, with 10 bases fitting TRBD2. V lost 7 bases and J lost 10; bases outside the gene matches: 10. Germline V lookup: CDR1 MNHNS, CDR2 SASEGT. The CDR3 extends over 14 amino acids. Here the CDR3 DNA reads TGTGCCAGCACGGTCAGCGGGGGGGCACGGGAGCAGTTCTTC. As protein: CASTVSGGAREQFF.

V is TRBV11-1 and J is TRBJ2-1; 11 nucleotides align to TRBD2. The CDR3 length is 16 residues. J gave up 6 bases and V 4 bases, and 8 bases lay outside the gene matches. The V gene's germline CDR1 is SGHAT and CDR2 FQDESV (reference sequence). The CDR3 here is CASSSTGTSGCNEQFF. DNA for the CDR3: TGTGCCAGCAGCTCCACCGGGACTAGCGGCTGCAATGAGCAGTTCTTC. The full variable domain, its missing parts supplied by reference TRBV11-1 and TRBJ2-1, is EAEVAQSPRYKITEKSQAVAFWCDPISGHATLYWYRQILGQGPELLVQFQDESVVDDSQLPKDRFSAERLKGVDSTLKIQPAELGDSAMYLCASSSTGTSGCNEQFFGPGTRLTVL.

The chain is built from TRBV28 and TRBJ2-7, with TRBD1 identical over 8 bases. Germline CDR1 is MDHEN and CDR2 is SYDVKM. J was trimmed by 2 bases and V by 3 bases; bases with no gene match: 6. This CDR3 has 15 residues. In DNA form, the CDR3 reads TGTGCCAGCAGTTTCGGTCAGGGGGCCGCCTACGAGCAGTACTTC. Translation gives CASSFGQGAAYEQYF.

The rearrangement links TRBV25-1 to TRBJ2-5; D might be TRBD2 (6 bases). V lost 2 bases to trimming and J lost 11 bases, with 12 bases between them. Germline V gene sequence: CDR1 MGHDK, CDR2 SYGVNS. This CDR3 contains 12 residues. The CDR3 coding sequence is TGTGCCAGCAGTGAACGCGGGACCCCGCAGTACTTC. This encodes CASSERGTPQYF.

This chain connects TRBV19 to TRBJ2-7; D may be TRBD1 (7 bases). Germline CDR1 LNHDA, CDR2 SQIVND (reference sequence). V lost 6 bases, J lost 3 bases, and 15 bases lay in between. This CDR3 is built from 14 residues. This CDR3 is CASRGRRDSYEQYF. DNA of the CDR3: TGTGCCAGTAGGGGCCGGAGGGACAGCTACGAGCAGTACTTC.

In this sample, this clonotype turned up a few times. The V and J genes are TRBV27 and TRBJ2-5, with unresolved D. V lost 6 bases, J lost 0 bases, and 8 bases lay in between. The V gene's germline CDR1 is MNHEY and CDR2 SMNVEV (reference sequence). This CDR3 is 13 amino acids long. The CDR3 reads CASSSIHQETQYF. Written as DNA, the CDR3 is TGTGCCAGCAGCTCGATCCACCAAGAGACCCAGTACTTC.

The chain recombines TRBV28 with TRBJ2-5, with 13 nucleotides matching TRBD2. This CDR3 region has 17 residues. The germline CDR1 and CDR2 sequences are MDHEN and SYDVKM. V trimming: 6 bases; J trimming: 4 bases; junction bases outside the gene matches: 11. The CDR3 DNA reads TGTGCCAGCAGCCAAGGCCTACTAGCGGGAGGGCGAGAGACCCAGTACTTC. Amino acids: CASSQGLLAGGRETQYF. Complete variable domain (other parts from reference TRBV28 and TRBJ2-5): DVKVTQSSRYLVKRTGEKVFLECVQDMDHENMFWYRQDPGLGLRLIYFSYDVKMKEKGDIPEGYSVSREKKERFSLILESASTNQTSMYLCASSQGLLAGGRETQYFGPGTRLLVL.

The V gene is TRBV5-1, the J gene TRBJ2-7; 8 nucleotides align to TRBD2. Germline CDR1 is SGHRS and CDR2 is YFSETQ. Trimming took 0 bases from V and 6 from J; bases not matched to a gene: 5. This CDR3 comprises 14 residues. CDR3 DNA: TGCGCCAGCAGCTTGGCCGGGACTAGAGGCGAGCAGTACTTC. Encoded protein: CASSLAGTRGEQYF.